Presented here are 24 T cell receptor beta chains from one specimen sequenced in a study of regulatory T cells in long-lasting Graves disease (dated by TCRdb to about 2021). Taken with the paper, the label for time point translates to: persistent/refractory GD, antithyroid drugs over 5 years with positive TRAb. RNA was extracted from PBMCs in TRIzol for both TCR sequencing and RNA sequencing. Library preparation employed multiplex PCR. Reads for this sample came from an Illumina HiSeq 4000. iRepertoire HTBI primers and Arm-PCR amplification of CDR3 regions were used to construct TCR beta libraries. TCRdb applied fastp at Q25 and MiXCR to the public reads, then kept only in-frame beta chains. Every entry covers one CDR3 protein and lists the most common genes and DNA from its rows. For this sample there are around 300,000 distinct CDR3 sequences; 20% to 25% appear just once. Around three fifths of the sample rests with the top ten.

Here the sequenced sample was peripheral blood mononuclear cells (PBMCs), taken when the disease was refractory, from a patient treated with antithyroid drugs. These receptors all stem from a female donor with Graves disease.

This clonotype showed up just a few times. The V and J genes are TRBV6-2 or TRBV6-3 and TRBJ1-2; D is uncertain. With 0 bases removed from V and 7 bases from J, the gap between germline ends came to 12 bases. Germline CDR1 MNHEY, CDR2 SVGEGT. The CDR3 is 14 amino acids. CDR3 amino acids: CASSYSFVGGGYTF. The DNA of the CDR3 is TGTGCCAGCAGTTACTCTTTTGTGGGCGGTGGCTACACCTTC.

A few counts support this clonotype. This chain joins TRBV18 and TRBJ2-7; D might be TRBD1 (5 bases). The CDR3 length is 14 residues. V was shortened by 3 bases and J by 5 bases, with 14 bases between the two germline ends. Looked up from germline, CDR1 is KGHSH and CDR2 is LQKENI. In nucleotides, the CDR3 is TGTGCCAGCTCACCGGTCCAGGGATCTAACGAGCAGTACTTC. Encoded protein: CASSPVQGSNEQYF.

The chain uses TRBV24-1 and TRBJ2-7; a weak D match, TRBD1 (5 bases). This CDR3 comprises 14 residues. Germline values: CDR1 KGHDR, CDR2 SFDVKD. V was cut by 4 bases and J by 0 bases, with 9 bases left in between. The DNA of the CDR3 is TGTGCCACCAGTGACCCTGACAGCTCCTACGAGCAGTACTTC. It is translated as CATSDPDSSYEQYF.

The chain joins TRBV5-1 to TRBJ2-7; 12 nucleotides match TRBD1. Losses at the gene ends were 5 bases for V and 9 bases for J; bases not matched to a gene: 15. The CDR3 totals 16 residues. Per the germline V gene, CDR1 is SGHRS and CDR2 is YFSETQ. This chain's CDR3 is CASRVGTGTGGDGQYF. The CDR3 nucleotides read TGCGCCAGCAGAGTGGGAACCGGGACAGGGGGCGACGGGCAGTACTTC.

At least ten counts were recorded for this clonotype. This chain joins TRBV11-2 and TRBJ1-2; D not resolved. This CDR3 is built from 15 residues. Trimming took off 3 bases at V and 3 bases at J, with 14 bases between the two ends. The V gene's germline CDR1 is SGHAT and CDR2 FQNNGV. CDR3 region: CASSFERALHYGYTF. CDR3 nucleotides: TGTGCCAGCAGCTTTGAGCGGGCTCTGCACTATGGCTACACCTTC.

This clonotype has more than one count but fewer than ten. V is TRBV27 and J is TRBJ1-4; perhaps TRBD1 as D (6 bases). V gave up 6 bases and J gave up 5 bases, with 16 bases separating them. CDR1 is MNHEY, CDR2 SMNVEV, per germline (reference sequence). The CDR3 loop spans 15 amino acids. CDR3 bases: TGTGCCAGCAGGATCAGGGGAGGGGTAAATGAAAAACTGTTTTTT. Amino acids: CASRIRGGVNEKLFF. The full variable domain, with the rest looked up from reference TRBV27 and TRBJ1-4, is EAQVTQNPRYLITVTGKKLTVTCSQNMNHEYMSWYRQDPGLGLRQIYYSMNVEVTDKGDVPEGYKVSRKEKRNFPLILESPSPNQTSLYFCASRIRGGVNEKLFFGSGTQLSVL.

In this sample, this clonotype turned up a few times. The V call is TRBV3-1, the J call TRBJ2-7; maybe TRBD2 (6 bases). The germline V gene has CDR1 LGHDT and CDR2 YNNKEL (reference sequence). The CDR3 runs to 15 residues. The V and J ends lost 6 bases and 2 bases respectively, with 17 bases between them. CDR3 coding DNA: TGTGCCAGCAGTCCCTCGGGGAGGTTAGCCTACGAGCAGTACTTC. It codes for CASSPSGRLAYEQYF.

This chain uses TRBV18 with TRBJ1-2; the D is unclear. Germline assignment: CDR1 KGHSH and CDR2 LQKENI. The CDR3 contains 13 residues. The germline V and J ends were trimmed by 3 bases and 3 bases, with 8 bases remaining between them. The CDR3 sequence: CASSPNGDYGYTF. CDR3 coding DNA: TGTGCCAGCTCACCTAACGGGGACTATGGCTACACCTTC.

In this sample, this clonotype turned up many times. The CDR3 protein is CASSGSGGRAYEQYF. DNA of the CDR3: TGTGCCAGCAGCGGGTCGGGCGGGAGGGCCTACGAGCAGTACTTC. This sequence joins TRBV27 and TRBJ2-7; TRBD2 matches at 9 bases. Trimming at V came to 6 bases and at J to 2 bases, leaving 8 bases not matched to a gene. This CDR3 region has 15 residues. In germline, CDR1 is MNHEY, CDR2 SMNVEV (reference sequence).

The V call is TRBV6-9, the J call TRBJ1-3; D uncertain. In germline, CDR1 is MNHGY, CDR2 SVAAGI. Trimming took 4 bases from V and 4 from J, leaving 14 bases between them. This CDR3 contains 15 residues. CDR3 sequence: CASSSQQGVGNTIYF. CDR3 nucleotide sequence: TGTGCCAGCAGTTCGCAACAAGGAGTCGGAAACACCATATATTTT.

The rearrangement links TRBV30 to TRBJ2-7; 10 nucleotides align to TRBD1. V gave up 3 bases and J gave up 2 bases; unmatched junction bases: 4. Germline assignment: CDR1 GTSNPN and CDR2 SVGIG (reference sequence). This CDR3 has 14 amino acids. The CDR3 nucleotides are TGTGCCTGGAGCACCGGGACAGGGGCCTACGAGCAGTACTTC. Translation gives CAWSTGTGAYEQYF.

The J gene is TRBJ2-4, the V gene TRBV5-6; tentative D call: TRBD2 (6 bases). The CDR3 loop spans 16 amino acids. V lost 1 base to trimming and J lost 5 bases, with 16 bases between them. Germline V gene data show CDR1 as SGHDT and CDR2 as YYEEEE. CDR3 nucleotide sequence: TGTGCCAGCAGCTTGTGGAGGGCCTCAGCGGAAAACATTCAGTACTTC. Amino acids: CASSLWRASAENIQYF.

This clonotype was observed a few times. J is TRBJ2-1 and V is TRBV28; possibly TRBD2 for D (6 bases). Trimming pared 6 bases from V and 1 base from J, leaving 13 bases between. The CDR3 totals 15 residues. CDR1 is MDHEN and CDR2 is SYDVKM in the germline V gene. The CDR3 spells CASSTLGGSYNEQFF. Here the CDR3 DNA reads TGTGCCAGCAGCACCTTGGGAGGTTCCTACAATGAGCAGTTCTTC.

The rearrangement uses TRBV28 and TRBJ2-2, with TRBD1 matching 8 bases. The V gene end was trimmed by 6 bases and the J gene end by 4 bases; junction bases not matched to a gene: 4. The CDR3 has 14 residues. Germline V gene lookup returns CDR1 MDHEN and CDR2 SYDVKM. As DNA, the CDR3 is TGTGCCAGCAGAACGGGACAGGCCACCGGGGAGCTGTTTTTT. Amino acids: CASRTGQATGELFF.

Ten or more counts support this clonotype. A junction boundary mismatches the germline segment, possibly from a read error. This sequence joins TRBV7-2 and TRBJ2-7; TRBD2 agrees at 7 bases. Germline V gene sequence: CDR1 SGHTA, CDR2 FQGNSA. This CDR3 region has 13 residues. CDR3 sequence reads: CASSPSGTYEQYF. As DNA, the CDR3 is TGCGCCAGCAGTCCCAGCGGGACCTACGAGCAGTACTTC.

The chain recombines TRBV28 with TRBJ2-3; D might be TRBD1 (5 bases). The CDR3 loop spans 15 amino acids. Trimming left V 2 bases short and J 2 bases short, with 11 bases between. Germline loops: CDR1 MDHEN, CDR2 SYDVKM. In DNA form, the CDR3 reads TGTGCCAGCAGTTTACCTTCAGGGCTCACAGATACGCAGTATTTT. It is translated as CASSLPSGLTDTQYF.

V gene TRBV27 combines with J gene TRBJ1-1; 8 bases match TRBD1. The CDR3 is made up of 14 amino acids. Germline CDR1 MNHEY, CDR2 SMNVEV (reference sequence). V was pared by 5 bases and J by 1 base, with 3 bases of the junction left unmatched. This CDR3 reads CASSQTGENTEAFF. CDR3 in DNA: TGTGCCAGCAGTCAGACAGGGGAGAACACTGAAGCTTTCTTT.

This clonotype showed up many times. The V call is TRBV28, the J call TRBJ1-1, with D hard to call. CDR3 size: 16 residues. Deletions cut 4 bases from V and 0 bases from J, with 15 bases between. Per germline, CDR1 MDHEN and CDR2 SYDVKM. Here the CDR3 reads CASSSMALGLNTEAFF. The CDR3 coding sequence is TGTGCCAGCAGTTCAATGGCCCTCGGTTTGAACACTGAAGCTTTCTTT.

This clonotype was seen only once. The V gene is TRBV30, the J gene TRBJ1-6; 9 nucleotides agree with TRBD1. The germline CDR1 and CDR2 sequences are GTSNPN and SVGIG (reference sequence). V gave up 0 bases and J gave up 7 bases; unmatched junction bases: 4. The CDR3 covers 15 residues. CDR3 bases: TGTGCCTGGAGTGTACGCGGGACAGGGAATTCACCCCTCCACTTT. Translating gives CAWSVRGTGNSPLHF.

This clonotype appeared many times. The V gene is TRBV6-1, the J gene TRBJ2-5; D might be TRBD1 (6 bases). The CDR3 totals 15 residues. V lost 3 bases and J lost 4, with 15 bases in between. Germline CDR1 and CDR2: MNHNS and SASEGT. In DNA, the CDR3 is TGTGCCAGCAGTGAGTCTTCGGACAGTGGAGAGACCCAGTACTTC. Protein: CASSESSDSGETQYF.

The chain is built from TRBV6-1 and TRBJ2-1, with D perhaps TRBD2 (6 bases). Germline V CDR1 and CDR2: MNHNS, SASEGT. The CDR3 spans 15 residues. Trimming cost V 6 bases and J 2 bases, with 14 bases left between them. Here the CDR3 DNA reads TGTGCCAGCAGCTTGACTAGGGTTACCTACAATGAGCAGTTCTTC. It codes for CASSLTRVTYNEQFF.

J is TRBJ2-6 and V is TRBV20-1, with D possibly matching TRBD1 (5 bases). The CDR3 has 16 amino acids. In germline, CDR1 is DFQATT, CDR2 SNEGSKA (reference sequence). Trimming took off 0 bases at V and 2 bases at J, with 11 bases between the two ends. CDR3 DNA sequence: TGCAGTGCTAGAGAGGGGCGGAAGGCTGGGGCCAACGTCCTGACTTTC. Translated, it gives CSAREGRKAGANVLTF.

This chain uses TRBV6-4 with TRBJ1-1; no reliable D call. The CDR3 is 13 residues long. V dropped 4 bases and J dropped 1 base, with 7 bases sitting between them. Germline CDR1 and CDR2: MRHNA and SNTAGT. In DNA, the CDR3 is TGTGCCAGCAGTGTAGGAAAGAACACTGAAGCTTTCTTT. Amino acids: CASSVGKNTEAFF.

To note about this clonotype: It may be a read error: a sequence one base away is much more abundant. The chain links TRBV4-3 to TRBJ1-4; tentative D call: TRBD1 (5 bases). The CDR3 spans 17 residues. V lost 0 bases to trimming and J lost 0 bases, with 11 bases between them. CDR1 LGHNA and CDR2 YSLEER come from the germline V gene. The CDR3 nucleotides are TGCGCCAGCAGCCAAGATCCGACAGAGGCAACTAATGAAAAACTGTTTTTT. It yields the protein CASSQDPTEATNEKLFF.